This TCR beta chain emerged from a study of T cells expressing NK-cell markers. The study's findings and limits: In several donors, dominant clonotypes made up 28.3-60.1% of CD3+CD56-NKG2C+ cells.

Regarding this clonotype: The target antigen is unknown.

TCRdb reprocessed the 5' RACE reads, keeping one entry per CDR3 protein, no DNA. In all, the sample yields approximately 550,000 distinct CDR3 sequences. This CDR3 has 14 residues. Germline V gene data show CDR1 as MNHEY and CDR2 as SMNVEV (reference sequence). The V gene is TRBV27, the J gene TRBJ2-1; the D call from TCRdb, TRBD2, cannot be confirmed without DNA. Sequenced input: blood T cells: a sorted CD56 or NKG2C T cell subset, CD4+ or CD8+ T cells, or bulk PBMC T cells (not recorded which). The source is a man between 18 and 35 years old in good health. The CDR3: CASKTGLVFDEQFF.